This TCR beta chain was sequenced in a study of technical replicates of blood from several donors. Germline V gene lookup returns CDR1 SEHNR and CDR2 FQNEAQ (reference sequence). CDR3 length: 14 amino acids. V lost 5 bases to trimming and J lost 2 bases, with 10 bases between them. Libraries were prepared by immunoSEQ multiplex PCR; TCRdb keeps only in-frame clonotypes and omits some of them. Here the sample spans approximately 74,000 clones, around nine tenths being singletons. Sequencing was done on a sample of PBMCs. This sequence was found in a human donor in good health. Some clones in this sample may be carry-over from other donors' samples. The chain joins TRBV7-9 to TRBJ2-1; D possibly corresponds to TRBD1 (6 bases). CDR3 nucleotide sequence: TGTGCCAGCAGCCACCGGGACACCTACAATGAGCAGTTCTTC. Translated, it gives CASSHRDTYNEQFF.